The T cell receptor (beta chain) described here comes from a study of cytomegalovirus exposure and HLA in healthy donors. Study results and caveats: A later analysis, which compared TCR beta chains of equal frequency, found the HLA-associated ones more clonally expanded. The study labeled more than 150 TCR beta chains cytomegalovirus-associated. Usually a TCR sequence was rare, but some public TCRs were found in many donors.

Trimming removed 4 bases at V and 10 bases at J, with 14 bases between. The length of the CDR3 is 13 residues. Per germline, CDR1 WSHSY and CDR2 SAAADI. Regarding donors, all were healthy bone marrow donors. PCR was performed using 60 Vbeta and 13 Jbeta primers. The protocol was immunoSEQ multiplex PCR, while the TCRdb copy is restricted to in-frame clones and leaves out a portion. The sample has about 210,000 clones; more than 75% are singletons. To note about this clone: Its antigen is currently unknown.

The receptor was isolated from a woman in her twenties or thirties in good health and CMV-seropositive. The material sequenced was PBMCs. The chain joins TRBV10-2 to TRBJ2-1; D may be TRBD1 (5 bases). CDR3 amino acids: CASSGGTPREQFF. The CDR3 DNA sequence: TGCGCCAGCAGTGGGGGCACTCCACGGGAGCAGTTCTTC.